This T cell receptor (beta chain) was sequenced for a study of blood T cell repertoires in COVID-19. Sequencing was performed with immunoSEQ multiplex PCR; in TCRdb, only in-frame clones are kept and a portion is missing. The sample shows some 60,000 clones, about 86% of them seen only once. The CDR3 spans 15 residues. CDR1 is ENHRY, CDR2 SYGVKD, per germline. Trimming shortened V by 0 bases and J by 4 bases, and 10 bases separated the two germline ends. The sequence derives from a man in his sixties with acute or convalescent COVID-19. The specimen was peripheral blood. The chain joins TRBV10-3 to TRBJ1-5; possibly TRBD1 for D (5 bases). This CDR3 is CAISESSGGNQPQHF. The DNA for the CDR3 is TGTGCCATCAGTGAGTCATCGGGGGGAAATCAGCCCCAGCATTTT.